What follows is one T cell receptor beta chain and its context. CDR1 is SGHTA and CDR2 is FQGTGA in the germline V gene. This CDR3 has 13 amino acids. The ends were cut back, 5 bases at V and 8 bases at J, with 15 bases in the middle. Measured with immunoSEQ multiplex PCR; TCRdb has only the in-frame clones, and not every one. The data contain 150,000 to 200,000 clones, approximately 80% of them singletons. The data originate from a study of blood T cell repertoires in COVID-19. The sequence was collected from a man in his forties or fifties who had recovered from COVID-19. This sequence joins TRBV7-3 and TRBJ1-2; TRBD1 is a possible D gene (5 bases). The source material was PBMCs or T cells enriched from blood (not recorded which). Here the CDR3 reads CASSRTQGSGYTF. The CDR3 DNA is TGTGCCAGCAGCCGAACCCAGGGATCCGGCTACACCTTC. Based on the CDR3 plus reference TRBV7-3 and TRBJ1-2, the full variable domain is GAGVSQTPSNKVTEKGKYVELRCDPISGHTALYWYRQSLGQGPEFLIYFQGTGAADDSGLPNDRFFAVRPEGSVSTLKIQRTERGDSAVYLCASSRTQGSGYTFGSGTRLTVV.